A selection of T cell receptor beta chains follows, all from one sample in a study of T cells in Graves' hyperthyroidism and ophthalmopathy. TCRdb fed the multiplex PCR reads into MiXCR, producing one record per CDR3 protein. Among approximately 600,000 distinct CDR3 sequences listed, about 15% were seen once. Source material: blood. Every receptor here comes from a woman aged 25 to 39 with Graves' hyperthyroidism that later progressed to Graves' ophthalmopathy. Each CDR3 is given without its conserved first and last residue.

TRBV29-1,TRBJ1-1,22,SVEDLYGVGDLAALLQGETEAF
TRBV12-3/TRBV12-4,TRBJ2-2,14,ASSTGLAGKTGELF
TRBV11-2,TRBJ1-2,12,ASSLAGPGPGYT
TRBV7-3,TRBJ2-2,14,ASSRQGLMNTGELF
TRBV6-2/TRBV6-3,TRBJ2-7,12,ASSHGQGAGEQY
TRBV13,TRBJ2-7,10,ASGAGVNEQY
TRBV12-3/TRBV12-4,TRBJ2-1,14,ASSFISGRVYNEQF
TRBV6-1,TRBJ2-2,15,ASRRGGAGGYTGELF
TRBV4-2,TRBJ1-2,13,ASSRDTGGSYGYT
TRBV30,TRBJ2-7,13,AWSSGGTISYEQY
TRBV6-2/TRBV6-3,TRBJ2-7,12,ASRAGQPTGEQY
TRBV13,TRBJ2-7,15,ASSLGGAGASSYEQY
TRBV3-1,TRBJ1-2,13,ASSLSGAADDGYT
TRBV19,TRBJ2-3,12,ASSPLTHTDTQY
TRBV28,TRBJ1-3,15,ASSSNSGGFSGNTIY
TRBV20-1,TRBJ1-4,14,SATRGRGLPNEKLF
TRBV19,TRBJ2-1,13,ASSILRDRDNEQF
TRBV28,TRBJ2-1,11,ASTEPPQGEQF
TRBV11-2,TRBJ1-1,15,ASRTLNRAVGNTEAF
TRBV6-2/TRBV6-3,TRBJ2-3,13,ASSYSGLAGDTQY
TRBV6-5,TRBJ2-3,11,ASSYDSRDTQY
TRBV5-1,TRBJ2-7,12,ASSPQGTEGEQY
TRBV30,TRBJ2-7,14,AWSGTSGRAVYEQY
TRBV2,TRBJ2-5,16,ASSEGGREAWYQETQY
TRBV6-1,TRBJ1-5,10,ASTLDDQPQH
TRBV30,TRBJ1-2,14,AWSVRGTFVGYGYT
TRBV7-8,TRBJ2-7,11,ASSSYQDDEQY
TRBV12-3/TRBV12-4,TRBJ1-4,12,ASKPRQGGEKLF
TRBV7-6,TRBJ2-1,15,ASSSRLAGGRSNEQF
TRBV30,TRBJ1-1,11,AWSGRGGRGAF
TRBV20-1,TRBJ2-5,11,SAGKTHQETQY
TRBV29-1,TRBJ1-2,13,SVEGEASNLYGYT
TRBV30,TRBJ2-5,13,AWSVGTGGQETQY
TRBV9,TRBJ2-7,15,ASSVGEGLAGDNEQY
TRBV19,TRBJ2-3,11,ASSISVTDTQY
TRBV29-1,TRBJ2-3,12,SVEDRAFSDTQY
TRBV14,TRBJ1-5,11,ASSQGGEQPQH
TRBV30,TRBJ2-3,15,AWTGGFGGRVTDTQY
TRBV5-1,TRBJ2-5,13,ASSWTSGLKSAQY
TRBV27,TRBJ1-4,15,ASSPDGASVPREKLF
TRBV11-2,TRBJ1-5,13,ASSLDRVGGLPQH
TRBV2,TRBJ1-2,13,ASSAGKGANYGYT
TRBV7-9,TRBJ2-7,9,ASRVYYEQY
TRBV20-1,TRBJ2-7,10,SARTSGIEQY
TRBV5-1,TRBJ2-3,12,ASSQDRDRDTQY
TRBV28,TRBJ1-1,15,ASTDLRGTRHNTEAF
TRBV2,TRBJ2-2,14,ASRDREREGRGELF
TRBV7-6,TRBJ1-6,11,ASSSVGGSPLH